The TCR beta chain under discussion was sequenced for a study of T cell responses to AZD1222 COVID-19 vaccine. Assay: immunoSEQ multiplex PCR; the TCRdb copy retains only in-frame clones and omits some. The sample records 100,000 to 150,000 clones, about 90% being singletons. A word on this clone: Its antigen is not identified.

Findings and caveats of the study: Among the donors, most were white British and more were female, and clonal diversity was possibly underestimated.

The CDR3 loop spans 13 amino acids. Germline V CDR1 and CDR2: LGHDT, YNNKEL (reference sequence). Between the trimmed V and J ends, which lost 4 bases and 6 bases, there was a span of 12 bases. This chain links TRBV3-1 (or the pseudogene TRBV3-2) with TRBJ1-1; perhaps TRBD1 as D (5 bases). The TCR was taken from an adult in good health. Sequenced here: peripheral blood, sampled on day 0 of AZD1222 vaccination. The CDR3 DNA sequence: TGTGCCAGCAGCCGAGACGGGGGTTCTGAAGCTTTCTTT. As protein: CASSRDGGSEAFF.